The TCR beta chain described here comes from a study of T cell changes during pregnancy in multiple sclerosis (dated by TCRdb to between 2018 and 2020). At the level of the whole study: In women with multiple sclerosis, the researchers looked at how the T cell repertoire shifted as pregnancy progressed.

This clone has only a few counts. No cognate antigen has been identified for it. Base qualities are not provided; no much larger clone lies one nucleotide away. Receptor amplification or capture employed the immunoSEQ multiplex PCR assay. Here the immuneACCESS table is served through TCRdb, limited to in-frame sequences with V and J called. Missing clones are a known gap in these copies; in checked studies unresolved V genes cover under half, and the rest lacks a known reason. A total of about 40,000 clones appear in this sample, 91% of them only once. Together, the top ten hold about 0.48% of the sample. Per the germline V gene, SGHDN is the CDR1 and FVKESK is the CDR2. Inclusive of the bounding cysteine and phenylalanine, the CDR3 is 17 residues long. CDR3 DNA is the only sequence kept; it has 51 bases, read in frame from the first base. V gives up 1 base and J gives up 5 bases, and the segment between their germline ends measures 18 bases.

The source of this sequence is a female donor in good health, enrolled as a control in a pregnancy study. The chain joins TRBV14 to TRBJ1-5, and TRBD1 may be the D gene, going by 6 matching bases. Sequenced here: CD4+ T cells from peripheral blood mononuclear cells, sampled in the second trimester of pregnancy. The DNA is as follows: TGTGCCAGCAGCCAAGCGTATCAGGGGCAGGAGGATCAGCCCCAGCATTTT. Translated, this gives CASSQAYQGQEDQPQHF.